These 27 T cell receptor beta chains originate from one sample sequenced in a study of breast tumors, draining lymph nodes, adjacent tissues. The lymph nodes were axillary draining lymph nodes from breast cancer patients. MiXCR, applied by TCRdb to the multiplex PCR reads, yields one record per CDR3 protein. The profile shows about 200,000 distinct CDR3 sequences, around 33% of them singletons. The sequenced sample was axillary lymph node tissue. The receptors were sampled from a female donor with breast cancer. Some clones in this sample may be carry-over from other donors' samples.

This clonotype was detected ten times or more. A read error may account for a junction end that differs from germline. The chain employs TRBV7-8 and TRBJ1-2; a weak D match, TRBD1 (6 bases). The CDR3 totals 15 residues. Looked up from germline, CDR1 is SGHVS and CDR2 is FQNEAQ. CDR3 in amino acids: CASSLEGGSIYGYPF. The CDR3 region has the DNA TGTGCCAGCAGCTTAGAAGGGGGAAGTATCTATGGCTACCCCTTC.

This clonotype occurred many times. The chain carries TRBV7-2 and TRBJ2-5; TRBD2 is a possible D gene (7 bases). V was pared by 1 base and J by 3 bases, with 18 bases between. Germline-derived CDR1 and CDR2 are SGHTA and FQGNSA. The CDR3 has 17 residues. The CDR3 bases are TGTGCCAGCAGCTTAGTACCCGTGGGGGCGGGAGAAGAGACCCAGTACTTC. This sequence encodes CASSLVPVGAGEETQYF.

In its sample, this clonotype was seen many times. The V call is TRBV9, the J call TRBJ2-2; D remains ambiguous. There are 15 residues in the CDR3. The V and J ends lost 0 bases and 6 bases respectively, with 12 bases between them. Per germline, CDR1 SGDLS and CDR2 YYNGEE. CDR3 sequence: CASSVEPGRSGELFF. DNA of the CDR3: TGTGCCAGCAGCGTAGAGCCAGGCCGGTCCGGGGAGCTGTTTTTT.

The genes are TRBV12-5 and TRBJ1-4, with D unresolved. Germline V gene lookup returns CDR1 LGHNT and CDR2 FRNRAP. The germline V and J ends were trimmed by 1 base and 10 bases, with 4 bases remaining between them. The CDR3 contains 11 residues. The CDR3 DNA sequence: TGTGCTAGTGGTTTGGGGGGAAAACTGTTTTTT. Its translation: CASGLGGKLFF.

This clonotype was seen a few times. Given a much more abundant clone one base away, this may be a read error. V is TRBV20-1 and J is TRBJ2-1, with D perhaps matching TRBD2 (5 bases). The CDR3 runs 15 residues. Germline V gene data show CDR1 as DFQATT and CDR2 as SNEGSKA (reference sequence). CDR3 residues: CSAYVRGGSSNEQFF. The DNA of the CDR3 is TGCAGTGCGTATGTCCGGGGTGGGTCCTCCAATGAGCAGTTCTTC.

There are a few counts of this clonotype. V gene TRBV28 combines with J gene TRBJ1-4, with 9 bases aligning to TRBD1. Trimming took 3 bases from V and 3 from J; bases not matched to a gene: 11. CDR1 MDHEN and CDR2 SYDVKM come from the germline V gene. The CDR3 covers 18 residues. The DNA for the CDR3 is TGTGCCAGCAGTTTTCTCCCGGGACAGGGAGCGGCTAATGAAAAACTGTTTTTT. This gives the protein CASSFLPGQGAANEKLFF.

This chain joins TRBV2 and TRBJ1-2; tentatively, D is TRBD1 (5 bases). CDR1 is SNHLY, CDR2 FYNNEI, per germline. V was clipped by 2 bases and J by 10 bases, with 20 bases between them. The CDR3 runs to 15 residues. The DNA of the CDR3 is TGTGCCAGCAGTGAACAGCCGACTGGGGCTATAAACTACACCTTC. It translates to CASSEQPTGAINYTF.

This clonotype was observed at least ten times. The chain uses TRBV20-1 and TRBJ2-2; 10 bases fit TRBD2. V was pared by 6 bases and J by 4 bases, with 17 bases of the junction left unmatched. The CDR3 consists of 18 residues. The V gene's germline CDR1 is DFQATT and CDR2 SNEGSKA (reference sequence). The CDR3 loop is CSAGTSARRWSGTGELFF. The CDR3 region has the DNA TGCAGTGCCGGGACTAGCGCTAGACGATGGTCGGGCACCGGGGAGCTGTTTTTT.

This clonotype was recorded many times. V and J are TRBV28 and TRBJ1-4, with 7 bases matching TRBD1. With V trimmed by 8 bases and J by 3 bases, 6 bases remained unmatched. CDR3 length: 14 residues. Per the germline V gene, CDR1 is MDHEN and CDR2 is SYDVKM. The CDR3: CASVRGGANEKLFF. In DNA, the CDR3 is TGTGCCAGCGTGAGAGGGGGCGCTAATGAAAAACTGTTTTTT.

The genes are TRBV7-3 and TRBJ1-5; 12 positions agree with TRBD1. This CDR3 is built from 19 residues. CDR1 and CDR2 from the germline V gene are SGHTA and FQGTGA. The junction had 15 bases not matched to a gene; V was cut back by 5 bases and J by 4 bases. The CDR3 DNA sequence: TGTGCCAGCAGCCCACCCTGTGGGGACAGGGGGCTTCCGAATCAGCCCCAGCATTTT. Encoded protein: CASSPPCGDRGLPNQPQHF.

The CDR3 loop reads CASSEHGRPNTGELFF. For the CDR3, the DNA is TGTGCCAGCAGTGAGCACGGACGGCCGAACACCGGGGAGCTGTTTTTT. The V gene is TRBV6-1, the J gene TRBJ2-2; D is unclear. Germline-derived CDR1 and CDR2 are MNHNS and SASEGT. The CDR3 consists of 16 residues. V lost 3 bases and J 0 bases, leaving 11 bases between the germline ends.

A note on this clonotype: This may arise from a read error, as a much more abundant clone is one base away. The CDR3 bases are TGCAGTGCAGTGGTGCAACCCCAGAAGACCCAGTACTTC. Its protein is CSAVVQPQKTQYF. The rearrangement uses TRBV20-1 and TRBJ2-5; D gene uncertain. CDR1 is DFQATT and CDR2 is SNEGSKA in the germline V gene (reference sequence). V lost 6 bases to trimming and J lost 6 bases, with 17 bases between them. The CDR3 is 13 amino acids.

This clonotype was seen at least ten times. The rearrangement uses TRBV11-2 and TRBJ2-1, with D possibly being TRBD2 (6 bases). The CDR3 runs to 15 residues. Looked up from germline, CDR1 is SGHAT and CDR2 is FQNNGV. With 5 bases removed from V and 2 bases from J, the gap between germline ends came to 13 bases. Written as DNA, the CDR3 is TGTGCCAGCAGCAGCAGGGAGGCCCCCTACAATGAGCAGTTCTTC. Translated: CASSSREAPYNEQFF.

The chain is built from TRBV12-3 or TRBV12-4 and TRBJ1-1; possible D gene TRBD1, 6 bases. The CDR3 covers 17 residues. V dropped 2 bases and J dropped 0 bases, with 16 bases sitting between them. CDR3 loop: CASSLYRTGALNTEAFF. The CDR3 bases are TGTGCCAGCAGTTTATACAGGACGGGGGCCTTGAACACTGAAGCTTTCTTT.

This clonotype was observed at least ten times. The genes are TRBV28 and TRBJ2-7; D unclear. CDR1 is MDHEN and CDR2 is SYDVKM in the germline V gene. This CDR3 has 12 residues. V lost 6 bases to trimming and J lost 4 bases, with 10 bases between them. The CDR3 loop is CASRSYSYEQYF. The CDR3 nucleotides read TGTGCCAGCAGATCCTACAGTTACGAGCAGTACTTC.

This clonotype appeared many times. This sequence joins TRBV19 and TRBJ2-2; 8 nucleotides line up with TRBD1. The germline gives CDR1 LNHDA, CDR2 SQIVND (reference sequence). Trimming cost V 5 bases and J 6 bases; bases outside gene matches: 8. The CDR3 contains 15 residues. The chain's CDR3 is CASSPRTGFSGELFF. The CDR3 DNA follows: TGTGCCAGTAGTCCCAGGACAGGGTTTTCCGGGGAGCTGTTTTTT.

This clonotype was detected many times. V usage is TRBV20-1 and J usage is TRBJ1-4; D gene uncertain. The CDR3 contains 14 residues. Germline loops: CDR1 DFQATT, CDR2 SNEGSKA (reference sequence). V shed 3 bases and J shed 0 bases, with 8 bases lying between them. CDR3: CSASSSATNEKLFF. The CDR3 region has the DNA TGCAGTGCTAGCTCATCCGCAACTAATGAAAAACTGTTTTTT.

This clonotype was seen repeatedly, ten times or more. The V and J genes are TRBV20-1 and TRBJ1-4, with 8 bases matching TRBD1. The CDR3 loop spans 14 amino acids. After removal of 3 bases from V and 8 bases from J, the junction contained 8 bases not matched to a gene. Germline CDR1 and CDR2: DFQATT and SNEGSKA (reference sequence). As DNA, the CDR3 is TGCAGTGCTAGGGCGGACAGGGTAGGAGAAAAACTGTTTTTT. As protein: CSARADRVGEKLFF.

The chain couples TRBV15 to TRBJ2-2, with D unclear. Trimming stripped 0 bases from V and 7 bases from J, with 12 bases between. The CDR3 is made up of 15 amino acids. The germline V gene encodes CDR1 LNHNV and CDR2 YYDKDF (reference sequence). CDR3 bases: TGTGCCACCAGCAGAGATCGTCAGGCTAGCGGGGAGCTGTTTTTT. It specifies CATSRDRQASGELFF. The full variable domain, rest sourced from reference TRBV15 and TRBJ2-2, is DAMVIQNPRYQVTQFGKPVTLSCSQTLNHNVMYWYQQKSSQAPKLLFHYYDKDFNNEADTPDNFQSRRPNTSFCFLDIRSPGLGDTAMYLCATSRDRQASGELFFGEGSRLTVL.

In its sample, this clonotype was seen many times. This chain uses TRBV7-8 with TRBJ2-2, with D hard to call. Germline CDR1 SGHVS, CDR2 FQNEAQ. The CDR3 extends over 17 amino acids. Trimming cost V 5 bases and J 1 base, with 17 bases left between them. The CDR3 region is CASSPAIGRMNTGELFF. CDR3 nucleotide sequence: TGTGCCAGCAGCCCCGCGATAGGGCGGATGAACACCGGGGAGCTGTTTTTT.

The sample holds many counts of this clonotype. This sequence joins TRBV6-5 and TRBJ2-7; D remains ambiguous. The CDR3 extends over 14 amino acids. V was clipped by 2 bases and J by 0 bases, with 8 bases between them. CDR1 and CDR2 (germline): MNHEY, SVGAGI. This chain's CDR3 is CASSYHILSYEQYF. As DNA, the CDR3 is TGTGCCAGCAGTTACCATATCCTCTCCTACGAGCAGTACTTC.

This clonotype has ten or more counts. V gene TRBV2 combines with J gene TRBJ1-6, with D perhaps TRBD1 (6 bases). The CDR3 is made up of 12 amino acids. V was shortened by 6 bases and J by 8 bases, with 8 bases between the two germline ends. Germline lookup yields CDR1 SNHLY and CDR2 FYNNEI. DNA of the CDR3: TGTGCCAGCAGGGACAGCGATTCACCCCTCCACTTT. This codes for CASRDSDSPLHF. Full variable domain (remainder filled in from reference TRBV2 and TRBJ1-6): EPEVTQTPSHQVTQMGQEVILRCVPISNHLYFYWYRQILGQKVEFLVSFYNNEISEKSEIFDDQFSVERPDGSNFTLKIRSTKLEDSAMYFCASRDSDSPLHFGNGTRLTVT.

This clonotype was found many times. The chain employs TRBV20-1 and TRBJ2-7; D possibly corresponds to TRBD1 (6 bases). The CDR3 totals 14 residues. The V end was cut by 4 bases, the J end by 5 bases, with 18 bases between. CDR1 DFQATT and CDR2 SNEGSKA come from the germline V gene (reference sequence). As DNA, the CDR3 is TGCAGTGCTAACGACAGGCAGAGAATCAACGAGCAGTACTTC. This encodes CSANDRQRINEQYF.

This clonotype was seen at least ten times. CDR3 nucleotides: TGTGCCACCAGCAGAGATTTCGCTAGCGGCACAGATACGCAGTATTTT. Encoded protein: CATSRDFASGTDTQYF. The chain carries TRBV15 and TRBJ2-3; TRBD2 might be the D (6 bases). V lost 0 bases to trimming and J lost 1 base, with 11 bases between them. Germline V CDR1 and CDR2: LNHNV, YYDKDF (reference sequence). The CDR3 contains 16 residues.

Comment on this clonotype: This may arise from a read error, as a much more abundant clone is one base away. The V gene is TRBV5-4, the J gene TRBJ2-1; D call uncertain. The V and J ends lost 2 bases and 6 bases respectively, with 9 bases between them. The CDR3 spans 13 residues. Germline V CDR1 and CDR2: SGHNT, YYREEE (reference sequence). CDR3 protein: CASSLTVSNEQFF. The CDR3 DNA reads TGTGCCAGCAGCTTAACGGTTTCCAATGAGCAGTTCTTC.

This chain links TRBV25-1 with TRBJ2-7; 14 bases are shared with TRBD2. CDR3 length: 19 amino acids. Germline CDR1 reads MGHDK; CDR2 reads SYGVNS. V was clipped by 6 bases and J by 3 bases; unmatched bases: 16. In DNA form, the CDR3 reads TGTGCCAGCAGAATCCCTAGGACTAGCGGGAGGCCTAGGGGCTACGAGCAGTACTTC. It is translated as CASRIPRTSGRPRGYEQYF.

This clonotype was counted ten times or more. The rearrangement uses TRBV24-1 and TRBJ2-1; TRBD1 matches at 12 bases. This CDR3 is built from 16 residues. With V trimmed by 3 bases and J by 5 bases, 4 bases remained unmatched. Germline CDR1 and CDR2: KGHDR and SFDVKD. The CDR3 DNA follows: TGTGCCACCAGTGATACCGGGACAGGGGGCAACAATGAGCAGTTCTTC. This gives the protein CATSDTGTGGNNEQFF.